This TCR beta chain was sequenced in a study of early T cells in non-severe SARS-CoV-2 infection. Study context: From unsorted whole blood, bulk RNA was sequenced, and the chains remained unpaired. Regarding the study as a whole: Clonotype matching in VDJdb favored anti-spike CD8 responses and did not capture private and CD4 specificities.

As part of library construction, unique molecular identifiers were attached to individual cDNA molecules. TCRdb fed the 5' RACE reads into MiXCR, producing one record per CDR3 protein. The repertoire holds roughly 100,000 distinct CDR3 sequences, with over 10% as singletons. In this sample, this clonotype turned up many times. Its antigen is undetermined. The CDR3 length is 14 residues. Per the germline V gene, CDR1 is LGHNA and CDR2 is YSLEER. V was pared by 0 bases and J by 3 bases, with 6 bases between. The V call is TRBV4-3, the J call TRBJ1-5, with no clear D. The sequencing sample was made of whole blood. The origin of this receptor is an adult who was a healthcare worker with PCR-confirmed SARS-CoV-2 infection or an uninfected control (not recorded which). In DNA form, the CDR3 reads TGCGCCAGCAGCCAAGAGATACACAATCAGCCCCAGCATTTT. It is translated as CASSQEIHNQPQHF.